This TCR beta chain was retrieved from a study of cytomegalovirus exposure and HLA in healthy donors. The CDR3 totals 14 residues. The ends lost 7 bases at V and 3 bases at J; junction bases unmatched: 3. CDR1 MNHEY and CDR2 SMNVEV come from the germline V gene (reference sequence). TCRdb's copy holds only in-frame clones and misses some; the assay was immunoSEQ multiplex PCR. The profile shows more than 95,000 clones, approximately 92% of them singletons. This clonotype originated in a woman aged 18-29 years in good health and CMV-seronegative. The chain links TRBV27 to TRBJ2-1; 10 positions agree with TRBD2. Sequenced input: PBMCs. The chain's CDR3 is CASTLAGVYNEQFF. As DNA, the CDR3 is TGTGCCAGCACTCTAGCGGGAGTCTACAATGAGCAGTTCTTC.